This T cell receptor (beta chain) appears in the sequencing data of a study of OX40 agonist ivuxolimab in advanced cancers. This clone has a single count. Its antigen is still unknown. Profiling relied on immunoSEQ multiplex PCR, and the TCRdb table lists in-frame clones only, not all of them. The sample has around 70,000 clones; roughly 82% are singletons. This CDR3 contains 14 residues. Germline CDR1 KGHSH, CDR2 LQKENI. V lost 3 bases and J lost 6, with 11 bases in between. Study-level findings and limits: In CD8+ T cells, expanded clones were on average more numerous than in CD4+.

Sequencing was performed on CD4+ or CD8+ T cells sorted from blood, taken in a trial of the OX40 agonist ivuxolimab. The V and J genes are TRBV18 and TRBJ1-4; D is undetermined. This clonotype was sampled from an adult with an advanced solid tumor such as melanoma, head and neck, liver or kidney cancer. The CDR3 loop reads CASSPRQVDEKLFF. DNA of the CDR3: TGTGCCAGCTCACCGCGGCAGGTTGATGAAAAACTGTTTTTT.